The rows below give T cell receptor beta chains drawn from one sample of a study of blood T cell repertoires in COVID-19. The table came from immunoSEQ multiplex PCR; TCRdb's copy has only in-frame clones and leaves some out. The sample has 150,000 to 200,000 clones, around four fifths seen once; the top ten hold roughly a fifth. Sequencing input: peripheral blood. Receptors originate from a woman aged 65 to 85 who had recovered from COVID-19. Both conserved end residues are part of each CDR3.

j_call v_call cdr3_aa
TRBJ1-1 TRBV30 CAWTPPTGLF
TRBJ2-6 TRBV3-1/TRBV3-2 CASSPRGTGYSGANVLTF
TRBJ2-7 TRBV13 CASSLAPGGEQYF
TRBJ1-1 TRBV5-5 CASSWAFMNTEAFF
TRBJ1-2 TRBV18 CASSPGTGRPMAYTF
TRBJ2-3 TRBV5-4 CASSNPRGGIGVDTQYF
TRBJ2-3 TRBV6-6 CASSYPTGSGTDTQYF
TRBJ1-4 TRBV29-1 CSVEGEMGTNEKLFF
TRBJ2-5 TRBV7-8 CASSRTGLAGVRGETQYF
TRBJ1-5 TRBV28 CASSPGQGRQPQHF
TRBJ1-4 TRBV11-2 CASSLSVSTVRNEKLFF
TRBJ2-4 TRBV5-6 CASSLGTGTGKNIQYF
TRBJ2-5 TRBV2 CASSLASFQYF
TRBJ1-2 TRBV7-9 CASTRAGDYGYTF
TRBJ1-1 TRBV6-5 CASSYSTAGNTEAFF